One and the same sample provided the 29 T cell receptor beta chains below, sequenced in a study of technical replicates of blood from a few donors. Profiling relied on immunoSEQ multiplex PCR, and the TCRdb table lists in-frame clones only, not all of them. The sample holds 91,000 or so clones; just under 95% are singletons and the top ten take 0.33%. Sequenced input: T cells isolated from PBMCs. These receptors were obtained from a human donor in good health.

The chain couples TRBV5-8 to TRBJ2-5, with D possibly being TRBD2 (6 bases). The CDR3 consists of 14 residues. Germline V lookup: CDR1 SGHTS, CDR2 YDEGEE. Trimming pared 0 bases from V and 4 bases from J, leaving 10 bases between. The CDR3 nucleotides read TGTGCCAGCAGCTTGGCCGGGACTGGAGAGACCCAGTACTTC. It encodes CASSLAGTGETQYF.

The gene calls are TRBV29-1 and TRBJ1-1, with D perhaps TRBD1 (6 bases). This CDR3 spans 13 amino acids. Germline V gene data show CDR1 as SQVTM and CDR2 as ANQGSEA. Trimming shortened V by 5 bases and J by 1 base, and 11 bases separated the two germline ends. CDR3 DNA: TGCAGCGTTTTTATACAGGGGAACACTGAAGCTTTCTTT. Translating it yields CSVFIQGNTEAFF.

This clone turned up a few times. The V call is TRBV28, the J call TRBJ1-1, with unresolved D. CDR1 is MDHEN and CDR2 is SYDVKM in the germline V gene. V lost 3 bases, J lost 6 bases, and 23 bases lay in between. There are 17 residues in the CDR3. The CDR3 nucleotides are TGTGCCAGCAGTTTGATCACCGGGTCGGGAGGATCAGCTGAAGCTTTCTTT. Its protein is CASSLITGSGGSAEAFF.

V is TRBV29-1 and J is TRBJ1-1, with D maybe TRBD1 (6 bases). Trimming shortened V by 5 bases and J by 0 bases, and 7 bases separated the two germline ends. The CDR3 has 12 amino acids. Germline assignment: CDR1 SQVTM and CDR2 ANQGSEA. CDR3 sequence: CSVRQVNTEAFF. CDR3 sequence (DNA): TGCAGCGTTCGACAGGTGAACACTGAAGCTTTCTTT.

The genes are TRBV28 and TRBJ2-3; 14 bases map to TRBD2. After removal of 6 bases from V and 5 bases from J, the junction contained 1 base not matched to a gene. This CDR3 has 14 amino acids. Germline assignment: CDR1 MDHEN and CDR2 SYDVKM. The DNA of the CDR3 is TGTGCCAGCAGAGGACTAGCGGGGGGAGATACGCAGTATTTT. Translated, it gives CASRGLAGGDTQYF.

The chain uses TRBV2 and TRBJ2-3; TRBD1 aligns across 8 bases. The V gene's germline CDR1 is SNHLY and CDR2 FYNNEI. The CDR3 covers 15 residues. Unmatched junction bases numbered 6, after V lost 1 base and J lost 6 bases. This CDR3 reads CASSEVVRGPDTQYF. The CDR3 DNA reads TGTGCCAGCAGTGAAGTGGTCAGGGGGCCGGATACGCAGTATTTT. Full variable domain (rest looked up from reference TRBV2 and TRBJ2-3): EPEVTQTPSHQVTQMGQEVILRCVPISNHLYFYWYRQILGQKVEFLVSFYNNEISEKSEIFDDQFSVERPDGSNFTLKIRSTKLEDSAMYFCASSEVVRGPDTQYFGPGTRLTVL.

The chain employs TRBV9 and TRBJ2-3; D is unclear. Germline assignment: CDR1 SGDLS and CDR2 YYNGEE. This CDR3 contains 13 residues. V was pared by 5 bases and J by 0 bases, with 7 bases between. Here the CDR3 DNA reads TGTGCCAGCAGTATAGCTAGCACAGATACGCAGTATTTT. This translates into CASSIASTDTQYF.

The count of this clone is one. This sequence joins TRBV4-3 and TRBJ2-1, with 14 bases matching TRBD2. CDR1 LGHNA and CDR2 YSLEER come from the germline V gene. The CDR3 sequence is 18 residues long. V lost 2 bases to trimming and J lost 9 bases; unmatched junction nucleotides: 12. The CDR3 loop reads CASSQPGTSGRSSSEQFF. The CDR3 nucleotides are TGCGCCAGCAGCCAACCCGGGACTAGCGGGAGATCATCCTCTGAGCAGTTCTTC.

The V gene is TRBV5-1, the J gene TRBJ2-7; 8 bases match TRBD1. Germline V gives CDR1 SGHRS, CDR2 YFSETQ. The junction had 9 bases not matched to a gene; V was cut back by 2 bases and J by 2 bases. CDR3 length: 16 amino acids. CDR3 sequence (DNA): TGCGCCAGCAGCTTCGGACAGGGCCAGGGCCCCTACGAGCAGTACTTC. Translated: CASSFGQGQGPYEQYF.

The rearrangement joins TRBV28 to TRBJ1-5; 7 bases match TRBD1. The J segment lost 5 bases and the V segment lost 5 bases, leaving 15 bases of the junction unmatched. The CDR3 extends over 17 amino acids. CDR1 MDHEN and CDR2 SYDVKM come from the germline V gene. The CDR3 protein is CASSLNPGDRVDQPQHF. For the CDR3, the DNA is TGTGCCAGCAGTCTAAATCCAGGAGACAGGGTTGATCAGCCCCAGCATTTT.

V is TRBV11-2 and J is TRBJ1-4; D call uncertain. The CDR3 covers 14 residues. V was pared by 0 bases and J by 7 bases, with 9 bases between. Germline loops: CDR1 SGHAT, CDR2 FQNNGV. This CDR3 is CASSLEGRGEKLFF. CDR3 nucleotide sequence: TGTGCCAGCAGCTTAGAGGGGAGAGGTGAAAAACTGTTTTTT.

This rearrangement joins TRBV6-1 to TRBJ1-4; the D gene is possibly TRBD1 (5 bases). There are 15 residues in the CDR3. Trimming took 7 bases from V and 0 from J, leaving 12 bases between them. The V gene's germline CDR1 is MNHNS and CDR2 SASEGT. CDR3 sequence reads: CASTKAGATNEKLFF. For the CDR3, the DNA is TGTGCCAGCACCAAAGCGGGGGCAACTAATGAAAAACTGTTTTTT.

The rearrangement uses TRBV5-8 and TRBJ2-3; D is unclear. V lost 0 bases, J lost 2 bases, and 16 bases lay in between. Germline CDR1 reads SGHTS; CDR2 reads YDEGEE. This CDR3 spans 17 amino acids. The CDR3 reads CASSLGASSPATDTQYF. The CDR3 nucleotides are TGTGCCAGCAGCTTGGGGGCTTCCTCCCCTGCCACAGATACGCAGTATTTT.

The chain recombines TRBV7-6 with TRBJ1-3; tentative D call: TRBD1 (6 bases). The germline V gene encodes CDR1 SGHVS and CDR2 FNYEAQ. The germline V and J ends were trimmed by 5 bases and 3 bases, with 14 bases remaining between them. This CDR3 comprises 15 residues. In DNA, the CDR3 is TGTGCCAGCAGCCCCTGGGGACAACTTGGAAACACCATATATTTT. It translates to CASSPWGQLGNTIYF.

V and J are TRBV6-1 and TRBJ1-5, with D hard to call. Germline values: CDR1 MNHNS, CDR2 SASEGT. V was shortened by 2 bases and J by 7 bases, with 18 bases between the two germline ends. This CDR3 contains 16 residues. The CDR3 nucleotides are TGTGCCAGCAGTGAAAAACCCTCGGGAGGAGGCCAGCCCCAGCATTTT. This sequence encodes CASSEKPSGGGQPQHF.

This CDR3 reads CASSDSSIGEQFF. The CDR3 nucleotides are TGTGCCAGCAGTGACTCCTCCATCGGTGAGCAGTTCTTC. The V gene is TRBV6-4, the J gene TRBJ2-1; the D is unclear. Looked up from germline, CDR1 is MRHNA and CDR2 is SNTAGT. V lost 0 bases, J lost 9 bases, and 9 bases lay in between. This CDR3 comprises 13 residues.

V gene TRBV7-9 combines with J gene TRBJ2-7; D is unresolved. Trimming removed 5 bases from V and 5 bases from J, with 13 bases in between. The CDR3 extends over 13 amino acids. Germline V CDR1 and CDR2: SEHNR, FQNEAQ (reference sequence). CDR3 coding DNA: TGTGCCAGCAGCGGCGACATGGCCGACGAGCAGTACTTC. It yields the protein CASSGDMADEQYF. Full variable domain (outside the CDR3, taken from reference TRBV7-9 and TRBJ2-7): DTGVSQNPRHKITKRGQNVTFRCDPISEHNRLYWYRQTLGQGPEFLTYFQNEAQLEKSRLLSDRFSAERPKGSFSTLEIQRTEQGDSAMYLCASSGDMADEQYFGPGTRLTVT.

The chain joins TRBV29-1 to TRBJ2-2; 8 nucleotides match TRBD1. The V segment lost 5 bases and the J segment 4 bases; nucleotides outside the gene matches: 3. The V gene's germline CDR1 is SQVTM and CDR2 ANQGSEA. CDR3 length equals 13 residues. The CDR3 sequence: CSVRQGSTGELFF. The CDR3 DNA reads TGCAGCGTTCGACAGGGGAGCACCGGGGAGCTGTTTTTT.

The chain is built from TRBV18 and TRBJ1-5, with D possibly matching TRBD1 (5 bases). There are 12 residues in the CDR3. CDR1 KGHSH and CDR2 LQKENI come from the germline V gene. V was clipped by 5 bases and J by 6 bases, with 8 bases between them. DNA for the CDR3: TGTGCCAGCTCAGGGGCCCCTCAGCCCCAGCATTTT. Translation: CASSGAPQPQHF.

V and J are TRBV28 and TRBJ2-2; TRBD1 matches 7 bases. Trimming took 2 bases from V and 3 from J; bases not matched to a gene: 6. This CDR3 spans 16 amino acids. Per the germline V gene, CDR1 is MDHEN and CDR2 is SYDVKM. Here the CDR3 DNA reads TGTGCCAGCAGTTTAGGGTCGACAGGGTACACCGGGGAGCTGTTTTTT. Translated: CASSLGSTGYTGELFF.

The chain uses TRBV5-1 and TRBJ2-3; 15 nucleotides align to TRBD2. Germline V gives CDR1 SGHRS, CDR2 YFSETQ. The length of the CDR3 is 17 residues. Germline trimming cut 4 bases from V and 4 bases from J; bases unmatched to any gene: 7. The chain's CDR3 is CASSIGTSGRTPDTQYF. The DNA for the CDR3 is TGCGCCAGCAGCATAGGGACTAGCGGGAGGACACCAGATACGCAGTATTTT.

For this clone: The germline gene is not matched at one end of the junction; a read error may be the cause. The J gene is TRBJ2-1, the V gene TRBV7-7; 7 bases align to TRBD2. Germline values: CDR1 SSHAT, CDR2 FNYEAQ (reference sequence). This CDR3 is 15 amino acids long. The CDR3 here is CASSLEAGPYNEQFF. Here the CDR3 DNA reads TGTGCTAGCAGCTTAGAAGCGGGACCATACAATGAGCAGTTCTTC.

V and J are TRBV28 and TRBJ2-7; 10 bases agree with TRBD1. Germline CDR1 and CDR2: MDHEN and SYDVKM. The CDR3 totals 15 residues. V lost 3 bases, J lost 4 bases, and 6 bases stayed unmatched. The CDR3 region has the DNA TGTGCCAGCAGTTTCCGCGACAGGGGGCGTTACGAGCAGTACTTC. It is translated as CASSFRDRGRYEQYF. Supplemented by reference TRBV28 and TRBJ2-7, the full variable domain reads DVKVTQSSRYLVKRTGEKVFLECVQDMDHENMFWYRQDPGLGLRLIYFSYDVKMKEKGDIPEGYSVSREKKERFSLILESASTNQTSMYLCASSFRDRGRYEQYFGPGTRLTVT.

This chain uses TRBV18 with TRBJ2-3; 13 positions match TRBD2. With 6 bases clipped from V and 1 base from J, the junction kept 10 bases outside the gene matches. This CDR3 is built from 18 residues. Germline V lookup: CDR1 KGHSH, CDR2 LQKENI. The CDR3: CASSSGTSGEKGTDTQYF. CDR3 DNA: TGTGCCAGCTCGTCCGGGACTAGCGGGGAGAAAGGCACAGATACGCAGTATTTT.

The chain is built from TRBV4-1 and TRBJ1-5; the D gene is possibly TRBD1 (5 bases). Germline-derived CDR1 and CDR2 are MGHRA and YSYEKL. Trimming shortened V by 0 bases and J by 9 bases, and 9 bases separated the two germline ends. The CDR3 spans 13 residues. CDR3 nucleotide sequence: TGCGCCAGCAGCCAAGATGGGGCAGGGCCCCAGCATTTT. Its translation is CASSQDGAGPQHF.

This chain joins TRBV7-9 and TRBJ1-2; possibly TRBD1 for D (5 bases). With 5 bases removed from V and 4 bases from J, the gap between germline ends came to 20 bases. The CDR3 totals 16 residues. Germline V CDR1 and CDR2: SEHNR, FQNEAQ (reference sequence). CDR3 in DNA: TGTGCCAGCAGCCTACCGACCGGGACTTACGGCTATGGCTACACCTTC. Its protein product is CASSLPTGTYGYGYTF.

This chain links TRBV7-2 with TRBJ2-1; unclear D gene. Germline values: CDR1 SGHTA, CDR2 FQGNSA. Trimming shortened V by 0 bases and J by 3 bases, and 12 bases separated the two germline ends. This CDR3 region has 16 residues. CDR3 region: CASSLASQNHYNEQFF. CDR3 DNA sequence: TGTGCCAGCAGCTTAGCGAGTCAAAACCACTACAATGAGCAGTTCTTC. The full variable domain, completed using reference TRBV7-2 and TRBJ2-1, is GAGVSQSPSNKVTEKGKDVELRCDPISGHTALYWYRQSLGQGLEFLIYFQGNSAPDKSGLPSDRFSAERTGGSVSTLTIQRTQQEDSAVYLCASSLASQNHYNEQFFGPGTRLTVL.

This rearrangement joins TRBV11-3 to TRBJ2-7, with 11 bases fitting TRBD1. This CDR3 spans 13 amino acids. Losses at the gene ends were 3 bases for V and 7 bases for J; bases not matched to a gene: 2. The germline V gene encodes CDR1 SGHNT and CDR2 YENEEA. CDR3 amino acids: CASSFGTGGEQYF. The CDR3 DNA is TGTGCCAGCAGCTTCGGGACAGGGGGAGAGCAGTACTTC.

The V gene is TRBV18, the J gene TRBJ1-2; D may be TRBD1 (5 bases). Trimming took off 6 bases at V and 4 bases at J, with 18 bases between the two ends. The CDR3 runs to 15 residues. Germline-derived CDR1 and CDR2 are KGHSH and LQKENI. CDR3 protein: CASSPLTEFAYGYTF. In nucleotides, the CDR3 is TGTGCCAGCTCCCCGCTGACAGAATTCGCCTATGGCTACACCTTC.